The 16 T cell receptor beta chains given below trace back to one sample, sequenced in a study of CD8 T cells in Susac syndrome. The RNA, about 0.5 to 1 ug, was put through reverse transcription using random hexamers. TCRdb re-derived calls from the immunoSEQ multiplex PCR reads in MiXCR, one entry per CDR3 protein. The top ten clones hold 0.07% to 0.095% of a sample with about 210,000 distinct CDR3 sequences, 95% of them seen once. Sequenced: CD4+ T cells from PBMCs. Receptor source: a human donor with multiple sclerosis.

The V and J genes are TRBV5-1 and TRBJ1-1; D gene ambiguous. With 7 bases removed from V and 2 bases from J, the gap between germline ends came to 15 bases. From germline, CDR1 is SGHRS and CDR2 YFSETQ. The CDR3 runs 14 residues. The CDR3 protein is CASGYGQSNTEAFF. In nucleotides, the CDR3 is TGCGCCAGCGGGTACGGGCAGTCCAACACTGAAGCTTTCTTT.

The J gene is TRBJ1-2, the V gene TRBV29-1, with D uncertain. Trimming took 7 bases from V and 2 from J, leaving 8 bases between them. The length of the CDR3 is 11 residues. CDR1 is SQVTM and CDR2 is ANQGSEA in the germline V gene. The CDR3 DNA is TGCAGCGGGTCAGAGAACTATGGCTACACCTTC. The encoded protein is CSGSENYGYTF.

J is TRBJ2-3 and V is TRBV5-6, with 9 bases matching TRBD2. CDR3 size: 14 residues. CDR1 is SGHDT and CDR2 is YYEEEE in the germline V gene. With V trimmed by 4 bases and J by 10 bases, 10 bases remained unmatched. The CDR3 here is CASSGSGGPFPQYF. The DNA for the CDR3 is TGTGCCAGCAGCGGGAGCGGGGGGCCTTTCCCGCAGTATTTT.

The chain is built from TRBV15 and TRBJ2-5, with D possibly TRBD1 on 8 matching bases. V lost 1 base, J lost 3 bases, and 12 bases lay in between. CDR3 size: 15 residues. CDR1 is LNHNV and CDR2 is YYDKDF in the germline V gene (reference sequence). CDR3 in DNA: TGTGCCACCAGCAGAGGGGAGGGACAGGAAGAGACCCAGTACTTC. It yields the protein CATSRGEGQEETQYF. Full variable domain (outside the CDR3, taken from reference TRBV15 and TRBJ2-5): DAMVIQNPRYQVTQFGKPVTLSCSQTLNHNVMYWYQQKSSQAPKLLFHYYDKDFNNEADTPDNFQSRRPNTSFCFLDIRSPGLGDTAMYLCATSRGEGQEETQYFGPGTRLLVL.

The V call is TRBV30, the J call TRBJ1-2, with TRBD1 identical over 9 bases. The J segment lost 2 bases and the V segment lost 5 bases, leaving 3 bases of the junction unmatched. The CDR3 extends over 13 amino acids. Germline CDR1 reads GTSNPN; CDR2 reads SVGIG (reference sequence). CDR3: CAWGQGLNYGYTF. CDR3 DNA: TGTGCCTGGGGACAGGGGTTAAACTATGGCTACACCTTC. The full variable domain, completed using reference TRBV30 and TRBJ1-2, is SQTIHQWPATLVQPVGSPLSLECTVEGTSNPNLYWYRQAAGRGLQLLFYSVGIGQISSEVPQNLSASRPQDRQFILSSKKLLLSDSGFYLCAWGQGLNYGYTFGSGTRLTVV.

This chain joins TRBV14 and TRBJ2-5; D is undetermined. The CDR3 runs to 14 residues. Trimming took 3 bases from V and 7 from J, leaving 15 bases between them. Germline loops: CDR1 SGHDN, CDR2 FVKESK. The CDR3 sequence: CASSQVNSLATQYF. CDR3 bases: TGTGCCAGCAGCCAGGTTAACAGTCTGGCGACCCAGTACTTC.

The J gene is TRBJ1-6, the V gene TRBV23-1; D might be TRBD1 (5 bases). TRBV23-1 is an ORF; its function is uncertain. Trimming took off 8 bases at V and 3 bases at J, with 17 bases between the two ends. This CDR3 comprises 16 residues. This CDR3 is CASASSDSNYNSPLHF. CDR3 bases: TGCGCCAGCGCTTCCTCCGACAGCAACTATAATTCACCCCTCCACTTT.

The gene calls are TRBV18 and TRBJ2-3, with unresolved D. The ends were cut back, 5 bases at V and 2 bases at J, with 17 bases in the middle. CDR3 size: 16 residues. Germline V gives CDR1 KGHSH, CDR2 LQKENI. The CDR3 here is CASSVLTADYTDTQYF. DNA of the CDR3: TGTGCCAGCTCAGTATTAACAGCCGATTACACAGATACGCAGTATTTT.

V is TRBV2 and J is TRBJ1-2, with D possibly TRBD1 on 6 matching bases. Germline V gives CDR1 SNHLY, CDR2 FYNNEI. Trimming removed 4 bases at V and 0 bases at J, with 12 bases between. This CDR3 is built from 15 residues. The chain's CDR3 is CASSGATGSNYGYTF. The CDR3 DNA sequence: TGTGCCAGCAGTGGAGCGACAGGTTCTAACTATGGCTACACCTTC.

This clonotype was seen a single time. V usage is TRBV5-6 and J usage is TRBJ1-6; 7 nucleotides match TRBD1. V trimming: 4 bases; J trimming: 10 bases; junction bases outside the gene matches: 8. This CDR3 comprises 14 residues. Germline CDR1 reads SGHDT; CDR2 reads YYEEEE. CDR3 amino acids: CASSPIDRDSPLHF. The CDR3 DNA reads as TGTGCCAGCAGCCCCATCGACAGGGACTCACCCCTCCACTTT.

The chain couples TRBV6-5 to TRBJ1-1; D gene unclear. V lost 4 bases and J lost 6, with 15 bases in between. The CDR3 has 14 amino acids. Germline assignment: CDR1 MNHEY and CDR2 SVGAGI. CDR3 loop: CASSSHSGGAEAFF. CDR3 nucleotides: TGTGCCAGCAGTTCGCACTCGGGAGGTGCTGAAGCTTTCTTT.

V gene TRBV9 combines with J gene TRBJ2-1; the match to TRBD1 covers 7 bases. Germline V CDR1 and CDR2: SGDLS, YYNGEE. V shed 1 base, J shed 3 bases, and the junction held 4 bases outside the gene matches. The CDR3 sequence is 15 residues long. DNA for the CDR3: TGTGCCAGCAGCGTACAGACAGGGAGCTACAATGAGCAGTTCTTC. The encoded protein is CASSVQTGSYNEQFF.

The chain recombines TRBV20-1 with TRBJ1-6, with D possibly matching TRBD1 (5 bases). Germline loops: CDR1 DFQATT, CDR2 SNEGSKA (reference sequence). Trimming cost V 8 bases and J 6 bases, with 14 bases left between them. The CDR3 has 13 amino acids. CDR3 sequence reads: CSTRVGGNSPLHF. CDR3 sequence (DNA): TGCAGTACCCGGGTGGGGGGTAATTCACCCCTCCACTTT.

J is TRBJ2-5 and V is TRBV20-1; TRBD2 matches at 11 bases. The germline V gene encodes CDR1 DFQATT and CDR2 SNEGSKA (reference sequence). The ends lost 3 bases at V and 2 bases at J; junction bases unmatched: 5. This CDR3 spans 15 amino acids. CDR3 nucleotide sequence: TGCAGTGCTAGTCCTAGCGGGGGGCAACAAGAGACCCAGTACTTC. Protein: CSASPSGGQQETQYF.

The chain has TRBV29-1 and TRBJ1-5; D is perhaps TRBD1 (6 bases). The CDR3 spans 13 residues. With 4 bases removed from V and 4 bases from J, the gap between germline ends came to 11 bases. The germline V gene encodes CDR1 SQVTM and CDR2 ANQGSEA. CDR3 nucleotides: TGCAGCGTTGCCAACAGGGAAAATCAGCCCCAGCATTTT. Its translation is CSVANRENQPQHF.

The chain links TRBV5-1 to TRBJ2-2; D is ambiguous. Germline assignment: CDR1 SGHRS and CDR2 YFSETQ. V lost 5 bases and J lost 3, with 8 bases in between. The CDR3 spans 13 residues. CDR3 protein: CASRAGDTGELFF. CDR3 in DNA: TGCGCCAGCAGGGCCGGTGACACCGGGGAGCTGTTTTTT. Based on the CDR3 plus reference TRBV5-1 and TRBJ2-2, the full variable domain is KAGVTQTPRYLIKTRGQQVTLSCSPISGHRSVSWYQQTPGQGLQFLFEYFSETQRNKGNFPGRFSGRQFSNSRSEMNVSTLELGDSALYLCASRAGDTGELFFGEGSRLTVL.